The following is a TCR beta chain sequence with its context. These data belong to a study of blood T cell repertoires in COVID-19. Study background: Acute-phase and convalescent COVID-19 samples originated in the United States, Italy and Spain. Sample material is recorded as cDNA or gDNA derived from T cells, B-cell-depleted T cells, or PBMCs.

The CDR3 has 14 amino acids. V lost 1 base and J lost 7, with 13 bases in between. In germline, CDR1 is MGHRA, CDR2 YSYEKL. How the authors handled the data: Amplification with reference gene primers provided the estimates of nucleated cell counts. Here immunoSEQ multiplex PCR was the method, and the copy in TCRdb shows in-frame clones only, minus some. V and J calls and clone size are copied from that table; D and trimming were computed from the DNA. The sample has about 240,000 clones; 70% to 90% are singletons. The specimen sequenced was peripheral blood. The receptor's source is a man in his sixties with acute or convalescent COVID-19. The V gene is TRBV4-1, the J gene TRBJ1-2; D remains unclear. The CDR3 protein is CASSQGVALAGYTF. CDR3 in DNA: TGCGCCAGCAGCCAAGGGGTGGCACTAGCTGGCTACACCTTC.